The following is a T cell receptor (beta chain) sequence with its context. Its specificity is not known. CDR1 SGHRS and CDR2 YFSETQ come from the germline V gene. With V trimmed by 1 base and J by 3 bases, 8 bases remained unmatched. This CDR3 spans 16 amino acids. The data originate from a study of T cell repertoires in cytomegalovirus infection. TCRdb passed the reads through MiXCR, listing each CDR3 protein once. Among 750,000 to 950,000 distinct CDR3 sequences listed, approximately 32% were seen once. The sample was cultured CD8+ T cells from PBMCs, taken from culture after CMV antigen stimulation. This sequence was found in a human donor in good health (CMV status not recorded). Some clones in this sample may be carry-over from other donors' samples. This chain uses TRBV5-1 with TRBJ2-5, with 8 bases matching TRBD1. CDR3 in amino acids: CASSLLLSDREETQYF. Here the CDR3 DNA reads TGCGCCAGCAGCTTGCTCCTTTCGGACAGGGAAGAGACCCAGTACTTC.